The sequence of this T cell receptor beta chain was determined in a study of Ad26.COV2.S vaccination and SARS-CoV-2 variants. V lost 2 bases, J lost 4 bases, and 7 bases stayed unmatched. The CDR3 sequence is 16 residues long. Germline assignment: CDR1 SGHRS and CDR2 YFSETQ. Treatment noted: approximately 18 received Ad26.COV2.S at low or high dose, single or two shots; about 5 received placebo; per-sample allocation not given. Samples came from day 63 after the first vaccine or placebo injection. An adult of 18-55 years in Boston served as donor. An Ad26 vector expressing Wuhan-strain SARS-CoV-2 spike constituted the vaccine. Sequencing used immunoSEQ multiplex PCR; TCRdb keeps in-frame clones, though not all of them. Among 430,000 or so clones listed, over 75% were seen once.

The sequence came from a person between 18 and 59 years old who received the Ad26.COV2.S COVID-19 vaccine or a placebo. Sequencing used peripheral blood, obtained in a trial of Ad26.COV2.S vaccine versus placebo. The V call is TRBV5-1, the J call TRBJ2-5; the match to TRBD1 covers 11 bases. CDR3 in DNA: TGCGCCAGCAGCTTAACGGGGACAGGGGGTGGAGAGACCCAGTACTTC. It encodes CASSLTGTGGGETQYF.